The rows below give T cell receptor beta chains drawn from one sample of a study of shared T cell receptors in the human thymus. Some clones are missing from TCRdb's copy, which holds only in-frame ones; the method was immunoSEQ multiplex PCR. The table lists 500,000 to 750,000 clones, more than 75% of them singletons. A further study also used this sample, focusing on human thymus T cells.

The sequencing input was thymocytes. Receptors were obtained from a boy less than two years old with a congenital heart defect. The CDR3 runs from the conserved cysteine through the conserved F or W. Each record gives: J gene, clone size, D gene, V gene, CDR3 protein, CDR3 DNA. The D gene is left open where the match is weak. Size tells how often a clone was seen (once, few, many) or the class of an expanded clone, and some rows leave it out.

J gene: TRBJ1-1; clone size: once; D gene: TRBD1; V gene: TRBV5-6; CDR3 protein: CASSPSTGQGTGAFF; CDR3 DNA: TGTGCCAGCAGCCCTAGCACGGGACAAGGGACAGGAGCTTTCTTT
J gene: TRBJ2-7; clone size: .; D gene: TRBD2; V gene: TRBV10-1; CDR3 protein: CASSGAGTTYEQYF; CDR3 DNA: TGCGCCAGCAGTGGGGCCGGGACTACCTACGAGCAGTACTTC
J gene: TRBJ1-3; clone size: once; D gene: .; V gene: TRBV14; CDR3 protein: CASSQERSGVGAGNTIYF; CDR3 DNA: TGTGCCAGCAGCCAAGAAAGGTCCGGGGTCGGGGCTGGAAACACCATATATTTT
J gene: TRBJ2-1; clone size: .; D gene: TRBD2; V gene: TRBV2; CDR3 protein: CASSERASGLYNEQFF; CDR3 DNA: TGTGCCAGCAGTGAAAGGGCTAGCGGGTTATACAATGAGCAGTTCTTC
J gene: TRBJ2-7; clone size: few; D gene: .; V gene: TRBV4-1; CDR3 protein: CASSQEKSRYYEQYF; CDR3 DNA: TGCGCCAGCAGCCAAGAAAAAAGCCGCTACTACGAGCAGTACTTC
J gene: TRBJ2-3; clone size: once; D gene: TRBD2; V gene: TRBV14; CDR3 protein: CASSQGPSGETDTQYF; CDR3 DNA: TGTGCCAGCAGCCAAGGCCCTAGCGGAGAGACAGATACGCAGTATTTT
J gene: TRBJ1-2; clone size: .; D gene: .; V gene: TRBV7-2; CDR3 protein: CASSLVGGGVGYGYTF; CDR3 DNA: TGTGCCAGCAGCTTAGTGGGGGGGGGTGTAGGCTATGGCTACACCTTC
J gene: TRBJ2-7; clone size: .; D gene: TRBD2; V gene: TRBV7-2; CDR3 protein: CASSLAGGAGSYEQYF; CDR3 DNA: TGTGCCAGCAGCTTAGCGGGAGGGGCGGGGTCCTACGAGCAGTACTTC
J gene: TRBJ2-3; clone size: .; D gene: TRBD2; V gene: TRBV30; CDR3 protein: CAWSVNPGLACTDTQYF; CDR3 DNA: TGTGCCTGGAGTGTCAACCCGGGACTAGCCTGCACAGATACGCAGTATTTT
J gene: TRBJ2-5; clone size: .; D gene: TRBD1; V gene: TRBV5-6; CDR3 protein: CASSFPDRGEKETQYF; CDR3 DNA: TGTGCCAGCAGCTTCCCCGACAGGGGGGAAAAAGAGACCCAGTACTTC
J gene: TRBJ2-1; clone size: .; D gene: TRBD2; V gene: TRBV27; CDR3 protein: CASTPSGRARYNEQFF; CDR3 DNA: TGTGCCAGCACGCCTAGCGGGAGGGCCCGGTACAATGAGCAGTTCTTC
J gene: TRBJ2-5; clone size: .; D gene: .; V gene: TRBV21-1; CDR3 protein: CASSKGEGLAGVQETQYF; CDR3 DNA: TGTGCCAGCAGCAAGGGGGAGGGACTAGCGGGAGTTCAAGAGACCCAGTACTTC
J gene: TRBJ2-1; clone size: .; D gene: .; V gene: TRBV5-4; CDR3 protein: CASRLGGWHEQFF; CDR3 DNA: TGTGCCAGCAGGCTAGGAGGGTGGCATGAGCAGTTCTTC
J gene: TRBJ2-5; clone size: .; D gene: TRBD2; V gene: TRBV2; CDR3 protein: CASSVLAGGPLETQYF; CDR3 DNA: TGTGCCAGCAGCGTACTAGCGGGAGGGCCATTGGAGACCCAGTACTTC
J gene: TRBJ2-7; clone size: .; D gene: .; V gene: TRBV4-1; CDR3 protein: CASSPGSGTYEQYF; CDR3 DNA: TGCGCCAGCAGCCCGGGAAGCGGAACCTACGAGCAGTACTTC
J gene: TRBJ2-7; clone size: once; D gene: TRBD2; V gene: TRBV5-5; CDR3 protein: CASSTLWDGRDEEQYF; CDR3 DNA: TGTGCCAGCAGCACTCTTTGGGACGGGAGGGATGAGGAGCAGTACTTC
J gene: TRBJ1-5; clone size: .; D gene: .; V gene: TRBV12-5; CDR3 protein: CASGMGDPQPQHF; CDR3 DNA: TGTGCTAGTGGAATGGGAGATCCTCAGCCCCAGCATTTT
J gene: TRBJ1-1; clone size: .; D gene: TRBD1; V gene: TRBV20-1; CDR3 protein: CSAKGGQGRSF; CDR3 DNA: TGCAGTGCTAAGGGGGGACAGGGCCGGTCGTTT
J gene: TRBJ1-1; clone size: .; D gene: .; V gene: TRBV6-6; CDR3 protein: CARSPRGSNTEAFF; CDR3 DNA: TGTGCCAGAAGCCCCCGAGGGAGTAACACTGAAGCTTTCTTT
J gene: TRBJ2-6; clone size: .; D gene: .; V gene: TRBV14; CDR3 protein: CASSHWPSGGANVLTF; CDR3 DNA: TGTGCCAGCAGCCATTGGCCGTCGGGAGGGGCCAACGTCCTGACTTTC
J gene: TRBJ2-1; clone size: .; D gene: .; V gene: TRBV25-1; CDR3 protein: CASREVGDNEQFF; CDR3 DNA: TGTGCCAGCAGGGAGGTCGGCGACAATGAGCAGTTCTTC
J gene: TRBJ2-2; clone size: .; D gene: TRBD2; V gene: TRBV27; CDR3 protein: CASSLDGLAGEGGTGELFF; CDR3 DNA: TGTGCCAGCAGTCTGGATGGACTAGCGGGAGAAGGTGGCACCGGGGAGCTGTTTTTT
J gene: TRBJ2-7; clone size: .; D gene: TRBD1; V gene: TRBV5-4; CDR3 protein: CASSYPSGTGTYEQYF; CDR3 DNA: TGTGCCAGCAGCTACCCTTCCGGGACAGGGACCTACGAGCAGTACTTC
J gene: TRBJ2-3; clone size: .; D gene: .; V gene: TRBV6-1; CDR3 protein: CASSETSGGGTDTQYF; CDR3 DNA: TGTGCCAGCAGTGAAACATCAGGCGGGGGCACAGATACGCAGTATTTT
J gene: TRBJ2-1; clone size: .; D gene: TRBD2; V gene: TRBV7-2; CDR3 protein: CASSLVAGTSVGEQFF; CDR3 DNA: TGTGCCAGCAGCTTAGTCGCCGGGACTAGCGTTGGTGAGCAGTTCTTC
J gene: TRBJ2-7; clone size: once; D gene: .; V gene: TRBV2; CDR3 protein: CASSRRARPSHEQYF; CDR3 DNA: TGTGCCAGCAGTCGGCGGGCACGACCGAGCCACGAGCAGTACTTC
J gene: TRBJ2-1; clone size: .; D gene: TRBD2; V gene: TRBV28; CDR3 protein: CASSKPGLAGPPGNEQFF; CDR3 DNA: TGTGCCAGCAGTAAACCGGGACTAGCGGGACCACCGGGCAATGAGCAGTTCTTC
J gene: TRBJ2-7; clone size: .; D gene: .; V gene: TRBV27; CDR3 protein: CASTSGGGGGHEQYF; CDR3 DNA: TGTGCCAGCACCTCCGGGGGAGGGGGGGGCCACGAGCAGTACTTC
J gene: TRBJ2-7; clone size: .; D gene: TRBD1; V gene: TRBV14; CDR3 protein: CASSRVGTGAWEQYF; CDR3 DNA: TGTGCCAGCAGCCGGGTTGGGACAGGGGCGTGGGAGCAGTACTTC
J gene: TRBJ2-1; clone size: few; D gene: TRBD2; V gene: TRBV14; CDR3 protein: CASSQDRGLAGLTDEQFF; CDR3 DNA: TGTGCCAGCAGCCAAGATCGGGGACTAGCGGGGCTCACCGATGAGCAGTTCTTC
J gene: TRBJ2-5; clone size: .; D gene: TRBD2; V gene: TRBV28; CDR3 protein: CASRPPLGEGKETQYF; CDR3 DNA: TGTGCCAGCAGACCCCCGTTGGGGGAGGGGAAAGAGACCCAGTACTTC
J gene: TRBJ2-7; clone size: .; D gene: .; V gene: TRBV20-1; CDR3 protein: CSANDRSEQYF; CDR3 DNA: TGCAGTGCCAACGACAGATCCGAGCAGTACTTC
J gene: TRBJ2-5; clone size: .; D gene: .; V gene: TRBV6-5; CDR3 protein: CASSTRGGVQETQYF; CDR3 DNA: TGTGCCAGCAGCACACGAGGGGGGGTTCAAGAGACCCAGTACTTC
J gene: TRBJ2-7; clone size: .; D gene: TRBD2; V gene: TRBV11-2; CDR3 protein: CASSLDRGSGRWYEQYF; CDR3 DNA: TGTGCCAGCAGCTTAGATCGAGGTAGCGGGAGGTGGTACGAGCAGTACTTC
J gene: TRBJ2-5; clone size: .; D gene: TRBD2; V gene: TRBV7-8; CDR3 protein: CASSLRLAGWETQYF; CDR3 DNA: TGTGCCAGCAGCTTAAGACTAGCGGGCTGGGAGACCCAGTACTTC
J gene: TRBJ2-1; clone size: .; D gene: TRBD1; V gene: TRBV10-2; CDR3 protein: CASSVGTGNEQFF; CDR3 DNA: TGCGCCAGCAGTGTCGGGACAGGCAATGAGCAGTTCTTC
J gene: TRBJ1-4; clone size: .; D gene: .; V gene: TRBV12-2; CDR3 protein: CASRLAVSEDRHEKLFF; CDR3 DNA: TGTGCAAGTCGCTTAGCAGTCTCCGAGGACAGGCATGAAAAACTGTTTTTT
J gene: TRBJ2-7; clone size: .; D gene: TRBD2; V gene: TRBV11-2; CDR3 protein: CASSPRERGDYEQYF; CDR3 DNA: TGTGCCAGCAGCCCCCGGGAGCGGGGGGACTACGAGCAGTACTTC
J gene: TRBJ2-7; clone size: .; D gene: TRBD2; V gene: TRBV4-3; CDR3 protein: CASSQELYGRALKSYEQYF; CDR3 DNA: TGCGCCAGCAGCCAAGAGTTATACGGGAGGGCCCTTAAGTCCTACGAGCAGTACTTC
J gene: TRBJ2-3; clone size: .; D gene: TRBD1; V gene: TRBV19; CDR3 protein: CASSMNRGTGVPDTQYF; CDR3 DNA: TGTGCCAGTAGTATGAACCGGGGGACAGGGGTCCCAGATACGCAGTATTTT
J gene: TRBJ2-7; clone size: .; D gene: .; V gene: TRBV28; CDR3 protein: CASKGTRGQLSYEQYF; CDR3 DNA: TGTGCCAGCAAGGGAACCCGTGGACAGCTTTCCTACGAGCAGTACTTC
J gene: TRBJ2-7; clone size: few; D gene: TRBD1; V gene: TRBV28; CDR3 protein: CASSGTGESSYEQYF; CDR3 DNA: TGTGCCAGCAGTGGGACAGGGGAGAGCTCCTACGAGCAGTACTTC
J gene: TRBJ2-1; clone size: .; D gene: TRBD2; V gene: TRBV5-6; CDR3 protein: CASSDGAGGINEQFF; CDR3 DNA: TGTGCCAGCAGCGACGGGGCGGGAGGGATCAATGAGCAGTTCTTC
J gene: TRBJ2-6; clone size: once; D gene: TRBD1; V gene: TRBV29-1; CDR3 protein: CSVGAGDRGTGANVLTF; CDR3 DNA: TGCAGCGTTGGGGCCGGGGACAGGGGGACTGGGGCCAACGTCCTGACTTTC
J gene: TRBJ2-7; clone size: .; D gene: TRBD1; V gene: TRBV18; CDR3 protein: CASSPGTGGGRVISYEQYF; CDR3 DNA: TGTGCCAGCTCACCCGGGACAGGGGGCGGGCGGGTGATCTCCTACGAGCAGTACTTC
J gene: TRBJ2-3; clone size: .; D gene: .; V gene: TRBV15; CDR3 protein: CATSRDQREWGVTDTQYF; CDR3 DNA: TGTGCCACCAGCAGAGATCAACGGGAGTGGGGGGTCACAGATACGCAGTATTTT